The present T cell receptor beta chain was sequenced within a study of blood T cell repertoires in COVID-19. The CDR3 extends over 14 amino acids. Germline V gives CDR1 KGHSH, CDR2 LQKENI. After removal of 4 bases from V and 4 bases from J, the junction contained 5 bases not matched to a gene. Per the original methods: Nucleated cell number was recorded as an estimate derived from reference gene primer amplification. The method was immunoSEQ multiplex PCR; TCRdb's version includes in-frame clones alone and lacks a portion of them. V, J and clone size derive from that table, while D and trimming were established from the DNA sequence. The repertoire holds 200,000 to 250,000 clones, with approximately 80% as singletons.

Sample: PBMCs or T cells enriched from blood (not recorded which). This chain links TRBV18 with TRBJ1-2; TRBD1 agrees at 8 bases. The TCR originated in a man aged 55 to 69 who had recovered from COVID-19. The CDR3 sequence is CASSLGQDIYGYTF. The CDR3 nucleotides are TGTGCCAGCTCACTGGGACAGGATATCTATGGCTACACCTTC.